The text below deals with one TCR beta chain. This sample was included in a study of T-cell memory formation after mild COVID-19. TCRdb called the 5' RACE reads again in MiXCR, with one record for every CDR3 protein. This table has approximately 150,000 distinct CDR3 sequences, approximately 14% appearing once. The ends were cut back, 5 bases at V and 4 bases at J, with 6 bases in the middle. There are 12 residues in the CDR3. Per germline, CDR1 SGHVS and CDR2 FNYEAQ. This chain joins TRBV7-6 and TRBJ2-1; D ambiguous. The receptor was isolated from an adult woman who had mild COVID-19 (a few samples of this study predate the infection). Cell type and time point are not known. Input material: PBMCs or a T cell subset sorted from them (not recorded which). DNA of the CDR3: TGTGCCAGCAGCCCCTGGTACAATGAGCAGTTCTTC. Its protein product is CASSPWYNEQFF.